Presented here are 18 T cell receptor beta chains from one specimen sequenced in a study of blood T cell repertoires in COVID-19 (dated by TCRdb to about 2020). The library was made by the immunoSEQ multiplex PCR assay. TCRdb retrieved this table from immuneACCESS and kept in-frame rearrangements only. Not all clones are present; in checked studies, unresolved V genes account for under half, and no reason is known for the remainder. Across this sample there are fewer than 250,000 clones, with around 82% seen only once. Around 3.5% of the sample belongs to the ten largest clones. The sample taken for sequencing was PBMCs or T cells enriched from blood (not recorded which). All receptors come from a woman aged 40-49 years who had been exposed to COVID-19.

The CDR3: CASGISGEQYF. In nucleotides, the CDR3 is TGTGCCAGCGGAATCAGCGGCGAGCAGTACTTC. The rearrangement uses TRBV12-3 or TRBV12-4 and TRBJ2-7; D may be TRBD2 (5 bases). V was clipped by 8 bases and J by 6 bases, with 11 bases between them. The CDR3 extends over 11 amino acids.

The CDR3 loop reads CASSEEKRRNQPQHF. CDR3 nucleotides: TGTGCCAGCAGTGAAGAAAAAAGGAGAAACCAGCCCCAGCATTTT. The chain has TRBV2 and TRBJ1-5; D is unclear. V lost 1 base and J lost 7, with 14 bases in between. From germline, CDR1 is SNHLY and CDR2 FYNNEI. The CDR3 loop spans 15 amino acids.

The chain employs TRBV18 and TRBJ2-3, with D possibly TRBD1 on 6 matching bases. The V end lost 5 bases, the J end lost 0 bases, and 15 bases lay between the germline ends. CDR1 is KGHSH, CDR2 LQKENI, per germline. This CDR3 is built from 16 residues. The CDR3 sequence: CASSSSQGPSTDTQYF. CDR3 coding DNA: TGTGCCAGCTCATCATCACAGGGTCCGAGCACAGATACGCAGTATTTT.

The chain couples TRBV4-1 to TRBJ1-2, with D unresolved. This CDR3 is built from 15 residues. Trimming took off 4 bases at V and 8 bases at J, with 20 bases between the two ends. Germline V gives CDR1 MGHRA, CDR2 YSYEKL. CDR3 coding DNA: TGCGCCAGCAGCCCGATAGGTGGACTCGCGGGCGGCTACACCTTC. Encoded protein: CASSPIGGLAGGYTF.

This clone appeared many times. This chain joins TRBV19 and TRBJ2-1; a weak D match, TRBD2 (5 bases). The CDR3 has 16 amino acids. Trimming removed 3 bases at V and 6 bases at J, with 18 bases between. Per germline, CDR1 LNHDA and CDR2 SQIVND (reference sequence). The CDR3 here is CASSISEGARINEQFF. The CDR3 DNA reads as TGTGCCAGTAGTATCTCCGAGGGCGCGAGAATCAATGAGCAGTTCTTC.

The CDR3 DNA follows: TGTGCCAGCTCAACCGAGACAGGTAGGCAGCCCCAGCATTTT. As protein: CASSTETGRQPQHF. This chain joins TRBV18 and TRBJ1-5, with a tentative D call TRBD1 (6 bases). The ends were cut back, 5 bases at V and 7 bases at J, with 15 bases in the middle. This CDR3 contains 14 residues. Germline V gene lookup returns CDR1 KGHSH and CDR2 LQKENI.

The chain has TRBV6-5 and TRBJ1-4; 7 bases line up with TRBD1. CDR1 is MNHEY, CDR2 SVGAGI, per germline. CDR3 length: 15 residues. The ends lost 7 bases at V and 6 bases at J; junction bases unmatched: 11. The CDR3 protein is CASKVSGQGDEKLFF. The CDR3 coding sequence is TGTGCCAGCAAGGTTTCGGGGCAGGGGGATGAAAAACTGTTTTTT.

For this clone: Other nucleotide sequences in the sample specify the same CDR3. CDR3 nucleotide sequence: TGTGCCAGCTCACCTAGACAGGGGACCTACGAGCAGTACTTC. Amino acid sequence: CASSPRQGTYEQYF. The rearrangement joins TRBV18 to TRBJ2-7, with 8 positions matching TRBD1. CDR3 size: 14 residues. Germline trimming cut 3 bases from V and 2 bases from J; bases unmatched to any gene: 3. Germline V CDR1 and CDR2: KGHSH, LQKENI.

V gene TRBV7-2 combines with J gene TRBJ2-7; 14 positions match TRBD2. The ends lost 5 bases at V and 2 bases at J; junction bases unmatched: 8. CDR1 and CDR2 (germline): SGHTA, FQGNSA. CDR3 length: 17 residues. CDR3 residues: CASSPAGTSGGTYEQYF. The CDR3 nucleotides read TGTGCCAGCAGCCCAGCCGGGACTAGCGGGGGAACCTACGAGCAGTACTTC. Full variable domain (outside the CDR3, taken from reference TRBV7-2 and TRBJ2-7): GAGVSQSPSNKVTEKGKDVELRCDPISGHTALYWYRQSLGQGLEFLIYFQGNSAPDKSGLPSDRFSAERTGGSVSTLTIQRTQQEDSAVYLCASSPAGTSGGTYEQYFGPGTRLTVT.

The chain uses TRBV13 and TRBJ1-3, with 7 bases matching TRBD1. Trimming took 3 bases from V and 2 from J; bases not matched to a gene: 7. CDR1 PRHDT and CDR2 FYEKMQ come from the germline V gene (reference sequence). The CDR3 totals 16 residues. The CDR3 region has the DNA TGTGCCAGCAGCTTCGAGGGGGCGAGAACTGGAAACACCATATATTTT. Amino acids: CASSFEGARTGNTIYF. Combining the CDR3 with reference TRBV13 and TRBJ1-3 gives the whole variable domain AAGVIQSPRHLIKEKRETATLKCYPIPRHDTVYWYQQGPGQDPQFLISFYEKMQSDKGSIPDRFSAQQFSDYHSELNMSSLELGDSALYFCASSFEGARTGNTIYFGEGSWLTVV.

V usage is TRBV4-2 and J usage is TRBJ2-1; 7 nucleotides line up with TRBD2. Germline V lookup: CDR1 LGHNA, CDR2 YNFKEQ. This CDR3 spans 16 amino acids. The J segment lost 2 bases and the V segment lost 0 bases, leaving 4 bases of the junction unmatched. In nucleotides, the CDR3 is TGTGCCAGCAGCCAAGAGGGAGGGAGAACCTACAATGAGCAGTTCTTC. This encodes CASSQEGGRTYNEQFF.

The chain has TRBV7-9 and TRBJ1-1; the match to TRBD1 covers 9 bases. The length of the CDR3 is 16 residues. V shed 3 bases and J 3 bases; nucleotides not matched to a gene: 8. CDR1 is SEHNR and CDR2 is FQNEAQ in the germline V gene (reference sequence). The DNA of the CDR3 is TGTGCCAGCAGCTTCTTTACAGGGGGCGCGGACACTGAAGCTTTCTTT. Amino acid sequence: CASSFFTGGADTEAFF.

The rearrangement uses TRBV9 and TRBJ2-2; perhaps TRBD1 as D (5 bases). The CDR3 sequence is 16 residues long. Per the germline V gene, CDR1 is SGDLS and CDR2 is YYNGEE. V was clipped by 0 bases and J by 0 bases, with 9 bases between them. CDR3 in amino acids: CASSVVTGANTGELFF. The CDR3 coding sequence is TGTGCCAGCAGCGTAGTAACAGGCGCGAACACCGGGGAGCTGTTTTTT. The full variable domain, rest sourced from reference TRBV9 and TRBJ2-2, is DSGVTQTPKHLITATGQRVTLRCSPRSGDLSVYWYQQSLDQGLQFLIQYYNGEERAKGNILERFSAQQFPDLHSELNLSSLELGDSALYFCASSVVTGANTGELFFGEGSRLTVL.

The rearrangement links TRBV11-2 to TRBJ1-2; 10 nucleotides line up with TRBD1. Germline-derived CDR1 and CDR2 are SGHAT and FQNNGV. This CDR3 has 14 residues. Unmatched junction bases numbered 6, after V lost 5 bases and J lost 6 bases. CDR3 in amino acids: CASSRDRGRDGYTF. In nucleotides, the CDR3 is TGTGCCAGCAGCCGGGACAGGGGTCGGGATGGCTACACCTTC. Combining the CDR3 with reference TRBV11-2 and TRBJ1-2 gives the whole variable domain EAGVAQSPRYKIIEKRQSVAFWCNPISGHATLYWYQQILGQGPKLLIQFQNNGVVDDSQLPKDRFSAERLKGVDSTLKIQPAKLEDSAVYLCASSRDRGRDGYTFGSGTRLTVV.

This clone came up a few times. This chain uses TRBV3-1 (or the pseudogene TRBV3-2) with TRBJ2-1; 9 positions agree with TRBD2. Trimming cost V 3 bases and J 6 bases; bases outside gene matches: 9. The germline gives CDR1 LGHDT, CDR2 YNNKEL (reference sequence). This CDR3 contains 16 residues. CDR3 in DNA: TGTGCCAGCAGCCAGACAGGATTAGCGGGGGTCAATGAGCAGTTCTTC. The encoded protein is CASSQTGLAGVNEQFF.

The chain is built from TRBV19 and TRBJ1-5; D not certain. The V gene's germline CDR1 is LNHDA and CDR2 SQIVND (reference sequence). Trimming stripped 6 bases from V and 4 bases from J, with 7 bases between. The CDR3 totals 12 residues. The CDR3 spells CASSSLNQPQHF. CDR3 nucleotide sequence: TGTGCCAGTAGCTCTTTAAATCAGCCCCAGCATTTT.

The V gene is TRBV5-1, the J gene TRBJ2-7; possibly TRBD1 for D (5 bases). The V end was cut by 0 bases, the J end by 2 bases, with 21 bases between. CDR3 length: 18 amino acids. Germline CDR1 is SGHRS and CDR2 is YFSETQ. This CDR3 is CASSLVGPGRTLAYEQYF. The CDR3 bases are TGCGCCAGCAGCTTGGTTGGACCAGGGCGAACATTAGCCTACGAGCAGTACTTC.

In its sample, this clone was seen a few times. V is TRBV6-2 or TRBV6-3 and J is TRBJ1-2; D may be TRBD1 (5 bases). This CDR3 is 18 amino acids long. Trimming left V 0 bases short and J 5 bases short, with 22 bases between. Germline V gives CDR1 MNHEY, CDR2 SVGEGT. CDR3 region: CASSYSTPVGGGKYGYTF. Here the CDR3 DNA reads TGTGCCAGCAGTTACTCGACCCCCGTCGGGGGAGGGAAATATGGCTACACCTTC.